The TCR beta chain under discussion was sequenced for a study of T cells after yellow fever vaccination. From the 5' RACE reads, TCRdb called clonotypes with MiXCR, one entry per CDR3 protein. The table records some 300,000 distinct CDR3 sequences, roughly 9% of them present only once. V dropped 5 bases and J dropped 5; count of bases not matched to a gene: 4. Germline values: CDR1 SGHTA, CDR2 FQGTGA. The CDR3 consists of 13 residues. This clonotype was seen only a few times. The receptor was derived from a man in his late teens or twenties who received the YFV17D yellow fever vaccine. This sequence joins TRBV7-3 and TRBJ1-1; 8 bases are a match to TRBD1. Specimen: CD4+ T cells sorted from PBMCs, collected 5 days after the yellow fever booster vaccination. The CDR3 region is CASSETGGTEAFF. The DNA of the CDR3 is TGTGCCAGCAGCGAAACAGGGGGAACTGAAGCTTTCTTT. Variable domain in full (rest from reference TRBV7-3 and TRBJ1-1): GAGVSQTPSNKVTEKGKYVELRCDPISGHTALYWYRQSLGQGPEFLIYFQGTGAADDSGLPNDRFFAVRPEGSVSTLKIQRTERGDSAVYLCASSETGGTEAFFGQGTRLTVV.